Following are 5 T cell receptor beta chains from one sample sequenced in a study of cytomegalovirus exposure and HLA in healthy donors. Both 60 Vbeta primers and 13 Jbeta primers went into the PCR. Sequenced by immunoSEQ multiplex PCR; TCRdb stores in-frame clones only, minus some. Among 150,000 to 200,000 clones listed, roughly three quarters were seen once. Sequencing used PBMCs. The receptors shown here come from a woman aged 50 to 60 in good health and CMV-seronegative.

The CDR3 spells CASSLASTGAFF. In nucleotides, the CDR3 is TGTGCCAGCAGCTTGGCTTCGACAGGGGCTTTCTTT. This sequence joins TRBV5-6 and TRBJ1-1; 7 bases line up with TRBD1. Germline V gene sequence: CDR1 SGHDT, CDR2 YYEEEE. CDR3 length: 12 residues. Germline trimming cut 0 bases from V and 11 bases from J; bases unmatched to any gene: 4.

The chain is built from TRBV5-5 and TRBJ2-2; D not certain. The CDR3 runs 14 residues. V was clipped by 0 bases and J by 2 bases, with 5 bases between them. Germline CDR1 and CDR2: SGHKS and YYEKEE (reference sequence). This chain's CDR3 is CASSLGGNTGELFF. CDR3 in DNA: TGTGCCAGCAGCTTGGGAGGTAACACCGGGGAGCTGTTTTTT.

The chain links TRBV6-4 to TRBJ2-1; 9 bases match TRBD2. Germline V gene sequence: CDR1 MRHNA, CDR2 SNTAGT. After removal of 3 bases from V and 5 bases from J, the junction contained 2 bases not matched to a gene. The CDR3 loop spans 14 amino acids. The CDR3 nucleotides are TGTGCCAGCAGTGAGCGGGAGGGGAACAATGAGCAGTTCTTC. It codes for CASSEREGNNEQFF.

This clone was counted a few times. The rearrangement links TRBV4-2 to TRBJ1-4, with 9 bases fitting TRBD1. The V segment lost 4 bases and the J segment 13 bases; nucleotides outside the gene matches: 10. Germline CDR1 and CDR2: LGHNA and YNFKEQ. This CDR3 is 14 amino acids long. CDR3 sequence (DNA): TGTGCCAGCAGCCTCCCGACAGGGGGGGAGCGACTGTTTTTT. Translating it yields CASSLPTGGERLFF.

The J gene is TRBJ2-7, the V gene TRBV5-8; 7 nucleotides agree with TRBD2. With 4 bases clipped from V and 5 bases from J, the junction kept 18 bases outside the gene matches. The germline gives CDR1 SGHTS, CDR2 YDEGEE. The CDR3 is 17 residues long. CDR3 DNA: TGTGCCAGCAGCGGGGATCAGGGCGGGGGAGCCGTGCACGAGCAGTACTTC. Amino acids: CASSGDQGGGAVHEQYF.